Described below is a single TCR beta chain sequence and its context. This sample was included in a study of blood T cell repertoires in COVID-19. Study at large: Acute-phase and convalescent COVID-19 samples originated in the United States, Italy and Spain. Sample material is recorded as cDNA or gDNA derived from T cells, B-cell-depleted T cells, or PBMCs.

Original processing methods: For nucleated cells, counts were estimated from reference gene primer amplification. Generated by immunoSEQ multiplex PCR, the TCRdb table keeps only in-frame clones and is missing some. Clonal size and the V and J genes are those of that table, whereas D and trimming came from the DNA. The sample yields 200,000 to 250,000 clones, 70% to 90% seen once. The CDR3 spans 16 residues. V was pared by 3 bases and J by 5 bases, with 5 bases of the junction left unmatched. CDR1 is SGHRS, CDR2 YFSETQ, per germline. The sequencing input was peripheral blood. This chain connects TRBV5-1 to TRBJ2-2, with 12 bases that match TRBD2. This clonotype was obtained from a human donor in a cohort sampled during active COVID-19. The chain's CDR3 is CASSSLAGGYTGELFF. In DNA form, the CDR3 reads TGCGCCAGCAGCTCCCTAGCGGGGGGGTATACCGGGGAGCTGTTTTTT.